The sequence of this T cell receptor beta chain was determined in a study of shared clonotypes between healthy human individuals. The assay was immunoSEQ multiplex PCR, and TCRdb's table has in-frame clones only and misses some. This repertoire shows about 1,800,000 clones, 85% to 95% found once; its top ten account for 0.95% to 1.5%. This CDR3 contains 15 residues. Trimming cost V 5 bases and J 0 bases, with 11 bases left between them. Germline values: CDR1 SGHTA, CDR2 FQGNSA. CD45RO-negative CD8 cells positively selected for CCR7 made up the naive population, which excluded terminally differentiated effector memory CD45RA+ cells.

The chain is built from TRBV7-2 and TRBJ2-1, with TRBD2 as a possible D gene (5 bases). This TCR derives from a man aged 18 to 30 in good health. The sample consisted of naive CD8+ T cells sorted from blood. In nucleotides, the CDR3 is TGTGCCAGCAGCCAAGACTACAGCTCCTACAATGAGCAGTTCTTC. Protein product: CASSQDYSSYNEQFF.